The 3 T cell receptor beta chains given below trace back to one sample, sequenced in a study of molecular identifiers for immune sequencing clone quantification. MiXCR was run by TCRdb on the PCR reads, yielding one entry per CDR3 protein. Among under 85,000 distinct CDR3 sequences listed, less than 20% were seen once. Specimen: naive CD8+ T cells from blood, with Jurkat cell RNA spiked in. Indicated subset: FACS-sorted CD8+CD4-CCR7+CD45RA+ naive T cells. Receptors originate from a human donor in good health. Some libraries in this study had Jurkat cell RNA spiked in.

This clonotype was seen repeatedly, ten times or more. The gene calls are TRBV21-1 and TRBJ2-6; the table's D call, TRBD2, was not checked against the DNA. TRBV21-1 is described as a pseudogene. CDR3 length equals 20 residues. CDR3 sequence: CASSKSWVLAGDFGANVLTF. CDR3 DNA sequence: TGTGCCAGCAGCAAATCGTGGGTACTAGCGGGAGACTTTGGGGCCAACGTCCTGACTTTC.

This clonotype was detected ten times or more. V gene TRBV12-3 or TRBV12-4 combines with J gene TRBJ2-2; D may correspond to TRBD1 or TRBD2 (5 bases each). The CDR3 runs to 15 residues. The germline V and J ends were trimmed by 1 base and 5 bases, with 11 bases remaining between them. CDR3 amino acids: CASSLGSGSTGELFF. The CDR3 nucleotides read TGTGCCAGCAGTTTAGGGTCAGGGAGTACCGGGGAGCTGTTTTTT.

This clonotype was seen at least ten times. This rearrangement joins TRBV4-1 to TRBJ1-1, with TRBD1 identical over 10 bases. After removal of 5 bases from V and 6 bases from J, the junction contained 6 bases not matched to a gene. CDR1 is MGHRA, CDR2 YSYEKL, per germline. There are 14 residues in the CDR3. Here the CDR3 reads CASSATGGYPEAFF. The CDR3 nucleotides are TGCGCCAGCAGCGCGACAGGGGGCTACCCTGAAGCTTTCTTT.